The entry below describes one TCR beta chain. This sample was included in a study of blood T cell repertoires in COVID-19. Looking at the study overall: COVID-19 samples, acute and convalescent, were from the United States, Italy and Spain. Sources were T cells, B-cell-depleted T cells, or PBMCs; the material itself was cDNA or gDNA.

Original processing methods: Amplification of reference gene primers provided the estimated nucleated cell counts. Produced via immunoSEQ multiplex PCR; TCRdb's table is partial and in-frame only. The V and J calls and the clone size are those of that table, but D and trimming were determined from the DNA. The sample lists around 270,000 clones; 84% were seen once. Germline CDR1 is MNHEY and CDR2 is SVGAGI. Between the trimmed V and J ends, which lost 6 bases and 5 bases, there was a span of 13 bases. The CDR3 loop spans 13 amino acids. The V and J genes are TRBV6-5 and TRBJ1-1, with D possibly matching TRBD1 (5 bases). This receptor was identified in a woman aged 40-49 years who had recovered from COVID-19. Sequencing input: peripheral blood. CDR3 region: CASSKEGWTEAFF. The CDR3 region has the DNA TGTGCCAGCAGCAAGGAGGGGTGGACTGAAGCTTTCTTT.